The clone carrying this T cell receptor (beta chain) was picked up one time. The sample comes from a study of technical replicates of blood from a handful of donors. Clones were read by immunoSEQ multiplex PCR, and TCRdb kept only the in-frame ones, dropping some. The sample includes 65,000 to 80,000 clones, 95% of them seen just once. The source of this sequence is a human donor in good health. The material sequenced was T cells isolated from PBMCs.

The CDR3 is CASSLGRLRVNTEAFF. In nucleotides, the CDR3 is TGTGCCAGCAGCTTAGGAAGACTCAGGGTGAACACTGAAGCTTTCTTT. This sequence joins TRBV11-2 and TRBJ1-1, with a weak D call TRBD1 (5 bases). Looked up from germline, CDR1 is SGHAT and CDR2 is FQNNGV. CDR3 length: 16 residues. V lost 1 base to trimming and J lost 0 bases, with 12 bases between them.